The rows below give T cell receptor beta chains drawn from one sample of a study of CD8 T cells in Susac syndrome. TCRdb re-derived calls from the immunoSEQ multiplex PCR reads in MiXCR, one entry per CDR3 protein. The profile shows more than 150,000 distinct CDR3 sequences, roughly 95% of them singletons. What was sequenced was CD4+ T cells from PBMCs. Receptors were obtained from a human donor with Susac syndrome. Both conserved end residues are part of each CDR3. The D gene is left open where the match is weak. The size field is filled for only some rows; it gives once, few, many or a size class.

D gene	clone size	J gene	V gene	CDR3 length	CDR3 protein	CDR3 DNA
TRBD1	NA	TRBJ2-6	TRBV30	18	CAWSVPGGVGSGANVLTF	TGTGCCTGGAGTGTACCAGGGGGAGTAGGGTCTGGGGCCAACGTCCTGACTTTC
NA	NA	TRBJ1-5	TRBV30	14	CAWKKGMTNQPQHF	TGTGCCTGGAAAAAAGGGATGACCAATCAGCCCCAGCATTTT
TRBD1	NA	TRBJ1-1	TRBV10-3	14	CAISGTGGVTEAFF	TGTGCCATCAGTGGAACAGGGGGAGTCACTGAAGCTTTCTTT
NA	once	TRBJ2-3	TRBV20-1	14	CSASGRSRTDTQYF	TGCAGTGCTAGCGGCCGATCGAGGACAGATACGCAGTATTTT
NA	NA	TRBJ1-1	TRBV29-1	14	CSVQTGWGDTEAFF	TGCAGCGTTCAAACAGGGTGGGGTGACACTGAAGCTTTCTTT
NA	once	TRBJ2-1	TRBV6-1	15	CASSGLSLGDNEQFF	TGTGCCAGCAGCGGATTGTCCCTAGGTGACAATGAGCAGTTCTTC
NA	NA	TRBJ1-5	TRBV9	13	CASSPVGGQPQHF	TGTGCCAGCAGCCCAGTAGGGGGTCAGCCCCAGCATTTT
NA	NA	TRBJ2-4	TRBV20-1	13	CSAPRVAKNIQYF	TGCAGTGCCCCGAGGGTAGCCAAAAACATTCAGTACTTC
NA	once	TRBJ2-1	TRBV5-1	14	CASKRVGDYNEQFF	TGCGCCAGTAAGAGGGTGGGGGACTACAATGAGCAGTTCTTC
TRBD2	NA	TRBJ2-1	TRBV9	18	CASSARGLAGDRYNEQFF	TGTGCCAGCAGCGCGAGGGGACTAGCGGGAGACCGCTACAATGAGCAGTTCTTC
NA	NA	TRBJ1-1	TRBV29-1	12	CSVEEVPPEAFF	TGCAGCGTTGAAGAGGTCCCGCCTGAAGCTTTCTTT
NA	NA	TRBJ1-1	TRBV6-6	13	CASQGSGNAEAFF	TGTGCCAGCCAAGGGTCGGGGAACGCTGAAGCTTTCTTT
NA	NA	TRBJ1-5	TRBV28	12	CASAPGNQPQHF	TGTGCCAGCGCTCCCGGCAATCAGCCCCAGCATTTT
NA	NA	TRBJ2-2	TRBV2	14	CASSEIRRTGELFF	TGTGCCAGCAGTGAAATACGGCGCACCGGGGAGCTGTTTTTT
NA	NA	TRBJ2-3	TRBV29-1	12	CSVEGETDTQYF	TGCAGCGTTGAAGGGGAGACAGATACGCAGTATTTT
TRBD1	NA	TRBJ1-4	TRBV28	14	CASSPGTVNEKLFF	TGTGCCAGCAGTCCCGGGACAGTTAATGAAAAACTGTTTTTT
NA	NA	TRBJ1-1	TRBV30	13	CAWSNSRNTEAFF	TGTGCCTGGAGTAATTCTCGGAACACTGAAGCTTTCTTT
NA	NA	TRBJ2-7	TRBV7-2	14	CASSLSRSSYEQYF	TGTGCCAGCAGCTTATCGCGCAGCTCCTACGAGCAGTACTTC
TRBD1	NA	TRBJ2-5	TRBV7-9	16	CASTLPGTGDQETQYF	TGTGCCAGCACCCTACCCGGGACAGGAGACCAAGAGACCCAGTACTTC
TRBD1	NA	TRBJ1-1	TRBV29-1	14	CSVSGGAANTEAFF	TGCAGCGTTTCAGGGGGCGCGGCGAACACTGAAGCTTTCTTT
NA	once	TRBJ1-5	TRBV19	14	CASSGAWSNQPQHF	TGTGCCAGTAGTGGGGCCTGGAGCAATCAGCCCCAGCATTTT
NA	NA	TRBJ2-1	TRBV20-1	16	CSASIRDLGVRNEQFF	TGCAGTGCTAGCATCCGGGACCTGGGGGTGCGTAATGAGCAGTTCTTC
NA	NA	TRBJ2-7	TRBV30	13	CAWSVLVGYEQYF	TGTGCCTGGAGTGTACTCGTAGGGTACGAGCAGTACTTC
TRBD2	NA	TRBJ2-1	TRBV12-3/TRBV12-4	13	CASVGLAGLEQFF	TGTGCCAGCGTAGGACTAGCGGGACTAGAGCAGTTCTTC
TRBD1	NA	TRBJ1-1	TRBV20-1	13	CSVGDRGDTEAFF	TGCAGTGTCGGGGACAGAGGGGACACTGAAGCTTTCTTT
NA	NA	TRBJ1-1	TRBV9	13	CASSVALNTEAFF	TGTGCCAGCAGCGTAGCCCTGAACACTGAAGCTTTCTTT
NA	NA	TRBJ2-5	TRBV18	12	CASSQRQETQYF	TGTGCCAGCTCACAGCGCCAAGAGACCCAGTACTTC
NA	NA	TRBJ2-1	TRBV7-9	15	CASSPARGAFNEQFF	TGTGCCAGCAGCCCCGCACGGGGGGCTTTTAATGAGCAGTTCTTC
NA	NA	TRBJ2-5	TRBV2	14	CASKQHVAQETQYF	TGTGCCAGCAAACAACACGTCGCCCAAGAGACCCAGTACTTC
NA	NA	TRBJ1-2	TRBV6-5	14	CASSYKGTNYGYTF	TGTGCCAGCAGTTACAAGGGGACCAACTATGGCTACACCTTC
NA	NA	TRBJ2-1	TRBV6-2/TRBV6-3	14	CASSYVGNYNEQFF	TGTGCCAGCAGTTACGTCGGGAACTACAATGAGCAGTTCTTC
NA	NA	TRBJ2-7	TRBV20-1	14	CSASSITGSYEQYF	TGCAGTGCTAGTAGTATTACCGGGTCCTACGAGCAGTACTTC
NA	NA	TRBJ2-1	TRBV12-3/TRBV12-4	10	CASSLSEQFF	TGTGCCAGCAGTCTTAGTGAGCAGTTCTTC
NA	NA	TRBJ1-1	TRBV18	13	CASQTGQNTEAFF	TGTGCCAGCCAGACAGGACAGAACACTGAAGCTTTCTTT
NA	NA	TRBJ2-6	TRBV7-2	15	CASSGAYSGANVLTF	TGTGCCAGCAGCGGGGCTTACTCTGGGGCCAACGTCCTGACTTTC
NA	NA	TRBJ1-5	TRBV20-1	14	CSATNRDIYQPQHF	TGCAGTGCCACAAACCGGGACATCTATCAGCCCCAGCATTTT
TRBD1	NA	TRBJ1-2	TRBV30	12	CAWSSWTGGYTF	TGTGCCTGGAGTAGCTGGACAGGGGGATACACCTTC
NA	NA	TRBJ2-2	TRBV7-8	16	CASSLSSRGNTGELFF	TGTGCCAGCAGCTTATCCTCGAGAGGGAACACCGGGGAGCTGTTTTTT
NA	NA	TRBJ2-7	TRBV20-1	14	CSARDGGFGDEQYF	TGCAGTGCTAGAGATGGAGGATTTGGCGACGAGCAGTACTTC
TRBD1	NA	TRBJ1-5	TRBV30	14	CAWTPQGGGQPQHF	TGTGCCTGGACCCCTCAGGGGGGCGGCCAGCCCCAGCATTTT
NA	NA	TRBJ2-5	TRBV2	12	CASSVYGETQYF	TGTGCCAGCAGTGTATATGGAGAGACCCAGTACTTC
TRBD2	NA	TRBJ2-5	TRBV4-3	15	CASSQHSAGEETQYF	TGCGCCAGCAGCCAACACTCCGCGGGAGAAGAGACCCAGTACTTC
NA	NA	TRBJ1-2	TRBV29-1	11	CSVLGPGGYTF	TGCAGCGTTCTGGGTCCGGGGGGCTACACCTTC
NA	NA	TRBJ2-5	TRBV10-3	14	CAISESSGTETQYF	TGTGCCATCAGTGAGTCCTCAGGGACAGAGACCCAGTACTTC
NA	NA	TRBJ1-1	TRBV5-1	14	CASSFLDRNTEAFF	TGCGCCAGCAGCTTCCTAGACAGGAACACTGAAGCTTTCTTT
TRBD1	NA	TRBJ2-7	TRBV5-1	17	CASSLASPGQGSGEQYF	TGCGCCAGCAGCTTGGCCTCACCGGGACAGGGATCTGGCGAGCAGTACTTC
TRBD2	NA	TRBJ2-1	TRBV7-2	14	CASSLAAGANEQFF	TGTGCCAGCAGCTTAGCAGCGGGGGCCAATGAGCAGTTCTTC
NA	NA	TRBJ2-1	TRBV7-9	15	CASSLDGSIYNEQFF	TGTGCCAGCAGCTTAGACGGGAGTATTTACAATGAGCAGTTCTTC